This TCR beta chain was found in a study of T cells in women clearing cervical HPV infection. Overall study context: Women with histologically confirmed HPV16-related CIN3 or worse, 2 with invasive cancer, served as cases.

Whole-study results and caveats: TRBV6-7 abundance was lower in cases than controls (roughly 0.12% versus 0.15%). CIN3+ cases had significantly higher TCR richness than controls; evenness did not differ.

There are 15 residues in the CDR3. The germline V gene encodes CDR1 SGHTA and CDR2 FQGTGA. V dropped 5 bases and J dropped 3; count of bases not matched to a gene: 5. Produced via immunoSEQ multiplex PCR; TCRdb's table is partial and in-frame only. The sample totals roughly 47,000 clones. Turning to this clone: Its antigen remains unknown. The CDR3 end is not reached by the read, which stops 3 residues before it; the germline J gene fills it in.

Cervical HPV DNA detected by MY09/MY11 PCR, typed by dot-blot. The gene calls are TRBV7-3 and TRBJ2-2, with 8 bases matching TRBD2. Sequencing was done on a sample of blood buffy coat. This sequence originates from a woman between 18 and 69 years old with a cervical HPV16 infection that either progressed to CIN3+ or cleared (not recorded which). The CDR3 sequence: CASSLSGVDTGELFF. The CDR3 bases that were read are TGTGCCAGCAGCCTTAGCGGGGTCGACACCGGGGAG.